The 32 T cell receptor beta chains below all came from one sample that was sequenced in a study of CD8 T cells in Susac syndrome. RNA, at about 0.45 to 1 ug, was reverse transcribed with random hexamers. From the immunoSEQ multiplex PCR reads, TCRdb called clonotypes with MiXCR, one entry per CDR3 protein. Of 95,000 to 150,000 distinct CDR3 sequences listed, roughly 94% were seen once; the top ten hold less than 0.3%. Sequenced sample: CD8+ T cells from PBMCs. These receptors all come from a human donor with Susac syndrome.

This clonotype was counted once. The V gene is TRBV15, the J gene TRBJ2-5, with 8 bases matching TRBD2. This CDR3 spans 18 amino acids. Germline V gives CDR1 LNHNV, CDR2 YYDKDF (reference sequence). Trimming took 5 bases from V and 2 from J; bases not matched to a gene: 16. The CDR3 nucleotides read TGTGCCACCAGCCCGGGAGGGGGGCTAGATAAAACTCAAGAGACCCAGTACTTC. As protein: CATSPGGGLDKTQETQYF.

The chain couples TRBV7-2 to TRBJ1-2; 7 nucleotides align to TRBD1. The ends lost 2 bases at V and 6 bases at J; junction bases unmatched: 9. Looked up from germline, CDR1 is SGHTA and CDR2 is FQGNSA. This CDR3 is 15 amino acids long. The CDR3 DNA follows: TGTGCCAGCAGCTTATGGCATGGACAGGAGGATGGCTACACCTTC. Translation gives CASSLWHGQEDGYTF.

The V and J genes are TRBV20-1 and TRBJ1-2; D remains unclear. V lost 6 bases, J lost 3 bases, and 11 bases lay in between. The germline V gene has CDR1 DFQATT and CDR2 SNEGSKA (reference sequence). The CDR3 runs 12 residues. CDR3: CSAEDGDYGYTF. The CDR3 DNA follows: TGCAGTGCCGAGGACGGAGACTATGGCTACACCTTC.

The chain recombines TRBV25-1 with TRBJ2-3, with no clear D. The germline V and J ends were trimmed by 7 bases and 4 bases, with 21 bases remaining between them. Germline lookup yields CDR1 MGHDK and CDR2 SYGVNS. There are 16 residues in the CDR3. The CDR3 sequence is CASKYQDGPVADTQYF. The CDR3 DNA is TGTGCCAGCAAATATCAGGACGGGCCAGTCGCAGATACGCAGTATTTT. Together with reference TRBV25-1 and TRBJ2-3, the CDR3 gives the full variable domain: EADIYQTPRYLVIGTGKKITLECSQTMGHDKMYWYQQDPGMELHLIHYSYGVNSTEKGDLSSESTVSRIRTEHFPLTLESARPSHTSQYLCASKYQDGPVADTQYFGPGTRLTVL.

The genes are TRBV20-1 and TRBJ2-7; 12 positions match TRBD2. Germline V CDR1 and CDR2: DFQATT, SNEGSKA (reference sequence). After removal of 1 base from V and 3 bases from J, the junction contained 13 bases not matched to a gene. The length of the CDR3 is 18 residues. The CDR3 sequence is CSARGPGLAGTNYYEQYF. The CDR3 region has the DNA TGCAGTGCTAGAGGCCCCGGACTAGCGGGGACGAACTACTACGAGCAGTACTTC.

The J gene is TRBJ2-7, the V gene TRBV6-2 or TRBV6-3; D is unclear. The CDR3 extends over 12 amino acids. The germline CDR1 and CDR2 sequences are MNHEY and SVGEGT. V was trimmed by 5 bases and J by 5 bases, leaving 10 bases between them. The CDR3 spells CASSKTVHEQYF. CDR3 nucleotide sequence: TGTGCCAGCAGTAAGACCGTGCACGAGCAGTACTTC.

This clonotype was recorded once. The CDR3 nucleotides are TGCAGTGCTAGGCGCCAGGGTACTTCCTACGAGCAGTACTTC. It translates to CSARRQGTSYEQYF. The chain uses TRBV20-1 and TRBJ2-7; tentative D call: TRBD1 (5 bases). Germline assignment: CDR1 DFQATT and CDR2 SNEGSKA (reference sequence). CDR3 length equals 14 residues. Trimming removed 3 bases from V and 1 base from J, with 13 bases in between.

This chain links TRBV4-3 with TRBJ1-2; 9 nucleotides align to TRBD1. The CDR3 is 14 amino acids. After removal of 2 bases from V and 7 bases from J, the junction contained 5 bases not matched to a gene. Per germline, CDR1 LGHNA and CDR2 YSLEER. The CDR3 DNA follows: TGCGCCAGCAGCCAACGACAGGGGGAGGTTGGCTACACCTTC. Translated, it gives CASSQRQGEVGYTF.

CDR3 sequence: CASSEADRGQPQPQHF. The CDR3 DNA reads TGTGCCAGCAGCGAGGCTGACAGGGGGCAACCTCAGCCCCAGCATTTT. The rearrangement links TRBV9 to TRBJ1-5, with TRBD1 matching over 10 bases. The V gene's germline CDR1 is SGDLS and CDR2 YYNGEE. Trimming removed 3 bases from V and 6 bases from J; junction bases left unmatched: 9. The CDR3 spans 16 residues.

DNA of the CDR3: TGTGCCAGAGTCTTTGGGGGGCAGGACTATGGCTACACCTTC. This translates into CARVFGGQDYGYTF. The rearrangement uses TRBV2 and TRBJ1-2, with a weak D call TRBD1 (6 bases). The CDR3 covers 14 residues. V gave up 9 bases and J gave up 3 bases, with 17 bases separating them. In germline, CDR1 is SNHLY, CDR2 FYNNEI.

This clonotype was seen only once. The V call is TRBV5-1, the J call TRBJ2-7; TRBD1 matches 8 bases. This CDR3 has 14 amino acids. Per the germline V gene, CDR1 is SGHRS and CDR2 is YFSETQ. Unmatched junction bases numbered 9, after V lost 5 bases and J lost 5 bases. CDR3: CASSSDRGKNEQYF. The CDR3 nucleotides are TGCGCCAGCAGTTCCGACAGGGGTAAGAACGAGCAGTACTTC.

V gene TRBV15 combines with J gene TRBJ1-2; possibly TRBD1 for D (5 bases). Per the germline V gene, CDR1 is LNHNV and CDR2 is YYDKDF (reference sequence). V was cut by 8 bases and J by 4 bases, with 14 bases left in between. This CDR3 contains 13 residues. In DNA form, the CDR3 reads TGTGCCACCGGGGCCGGATTGGGCTATGGCTACACCTTC. This codes for CATGAGLGYGYTF.

The V call is TRBV9, the J call TRBJ2-7; tentative D call: TRBD2 (6 bases). The CDR3 is 16 amino acids. The V end lost 0 bases, the J end lost 3 bases, and 16 bases lay between the germline ends. Germline V gene lookup returns CDR1 SGDLS and CDR2 YYNGEE. The CDR3 DNA reads TGTGCCAGCAGCGTAGCTCCAGGGATGGGGGGCTACGAGCAGTACTTC. Translation: CASSVAPGMGGYEQYF.

The chain combines TRBV30 with TRBJ1-2; D gene uncertain. CDR1 and CDR2 (germline): GTSNPN, SVGIG (reference sequence). This CDR3 region has 14 residues. Trimming shortened V by 2 bases and J by 5 bases, and 15 bases separated the two germline ends. CDR3 DNA: TGTGCCTGGAGTACAACGGGCGTTGGTTATGGCTACACCTTC. It is translated as CAWSTTGVGYGYTF.

J is TRBJ2-2 and V is TRBV15, with 9 bases that match TRBD2. Per germline, CDR1 LNHNV and CDR2 YYDKDF (reference sequence). The CDR3 totals 15 residues. Losses at the gene ends were 5 bases for V and 5 bases for J; bases not matched to a gene: 6. The chain's CDR3 is CATSPSGITTGELFF. CDR3 DNA: TGTGCCACCAGCCCTAGCGGGATTACGACCGGGGAGCTGTTTTTT.

This clonotype was counted only a few times. The rearrangement links TRBV9 to TRBJ2-1; 11 bases are a match to TRBD2. Germline trimming cut 4 bases from V and 7 bases from J; bases unmatched to any gene: 7. Germline V gene data show CDR1 as SGDLS and CDR2 as YYNGEE. This CDR3 contains 15 residues. CDR3 in amino acids: CASSFSGGAVNEQFF. The DNA of the CDR3 is TGTGCCAGCAGCTTTAGCGGGGGGGCGGTTAATGAGCAGTTCTTC.

The chain recombines TRBV19 with TRBJ2-7, with no clear D. Germline-derived CDR1 and CDR2 are LNHDA and SQIVND (reference sequence). CDR3 length: 14 residues. The V end lost 3 bases, the J end lost 0 bases, and 9 bases lay between the germline ends. The CDR3 DNA reads as TGTGCCAGTAGTATCTATGGGGACTCCTACGAGCAGTACTTC. Translating it yields CASSIYGDSYEQYF.

The CDR3 nucleotides read TGTGCCAGCAGCCAGGGCACAGGGAATTATGAGCAGTTCTTC. Its translation is CASSQGTGNYEQFF. This chain uses TRBV3-1 with TRBJ2-1, with D perhaps TRBD1 (6 bases). Trimming pared 3 bases from V and 8 bases from J, leaving 14 bases between. This CDR3 has 14 residues. Germline V lookup: CDR1 LGHDT, CDR2 YNNKEL (reference sequence).

The rearrangement links TRBV18 to TRBJ1-1; the D is unclear. Germline assignment: CDR1 KGHSH and CDR2 LQKENI. V was pared by 0 bases and J by 0 bases, with 5 bases between. The CDR3 totals 14 residues. CDR3: CASSPPGLNTEAFF. In nucleotides, the CDR3 is TGTGCCAGCTCACCACCAGGGTTGAACACTGAAGCTTTCTTT.

The rearrangement joins TRBV13 to TRBJ1-2; D uncertain. The V end was cut by 2 bases, the J end by 4 bases, with 11 bases between. This CDR3 region has 14 residues. Germline CDR1 reads PRHDT; CDR2 reads FYEKMQ (reference sequence). The CDR3 protein is CASSLKGPIYGYTF. The CDR3 DNA reads TGTGCCAGCAGCTTAAAAGGGCCCATCTATGGCTACACCTTC.

The chain has TRBV27 and TRBJ2-1, with D possibly being TRBD2 (6 bases). Germline-derived CDR1 and CDR2 are MNHEY and SMNVEV (reference sequence). The CDR3 is 14 amino acids. Trimming cost V 3 bases and J 0 bases, with 6 bases left between them. For the CDR3, the DNA is TGTGCCAGCAGTTTGGGGGGCTCCTACAATGAGCAGTTCTTC. Its translation is CASSLGGSYNEQFF.

This chain links TRBV4-1 with TRBJ2-4; unclear D gene. Trimming took off 6 bases at V and 11 bases at J, with 11 bases between the two ends. There are 11 residues in the CDR3. Germline V gene sequence: CDR1 MGHRA, CDR2 YSYEKL. The CDR3 region is CASSETQVQYF. CDR3 sequence (DNA): TGCGCCAGCAGTGAAACTCAGGTTCAGTACTTC.

V and J are TRBV13 and TRBJ2-5; D is unresolved. V lost 4 bases and J lost 2, with 5 bases in between. The CDR3 loop spans 12 amino acids. The germline gives CDR1 PRHDT, CDR2 FYEKMQ (reference sequence). DNA for the CDR3: TGTGCCAGCAGCTCTACTCAAGAGACCCAGTACTTC. Residues: CASSSTQETQYF.

J is TRBJ2-7 and V is TRBV6-5, with a tentative D call TRBD1 (6 bases). The germline V gene has CDR1 MNHEY and CDR2 SVGAGI. The CDR3 extends over 14 amino acids. V was clipped by 4 bases and J by 3 bases, with 13 bases between them. CDR3 nucleotide sequence: TGTGCCAGCAGTTTCGACAGGCAGCACTACGAGCAGTACTTC. This encodes CASSFDRQHYEQYF.

This clonotype appeared once. J is TRBJ2-1 and V is TRBV11-2, with TRBD2 matching 11 bases. The V segment lost 0 bases and the J segment 2 bases; nucleotides outside the gene matches: 6. This CDR3 is 18 amino acids long. Germline V gene sequence: CDR1 SGHAT, CDR2 FQNNGV. This CDR3 reads CASSLELAGVSPYNEQFF. Written as DNA, the CDR3 is TGTGCCAGCAGCTTAGAACTAGCGGGGGTAAGTCCCTACAATGAGCAGTTCTTC.

The chain has TRBV10-2 and TRBJ1-5, with 8 nucleotides matching TRBD1. The CDR3 has 14 residues. The V gene's germline CDR1 is WSHSY and CDR2 SAAADI. Trimming at V came to 6 bases and at J to 3 bases, leaving 4 bases not matched to a gene. The chain's CDR3 is CASRGQGLNQPQHF. DNA of the CDR3: TGCGCCAGCAGAGGACAGGGACTCAATCAGCCCCAGCATTTT.

The V call is TRBV13, the J call TRBJ2-7; D unresolved. The CDR3 spans 13 residues. V gave up 0 bases and J gave up 3 bases, with 6 bases separating them. The germline gives CDR1 PRHDT, CDR2 FYEKMQ (reference sequence). The CDR3 region is CASSLGRIYEQYF. DNA for the CDR3: TGTGCCAGCAGCTTAGGCCGAATCTACGAGCAGTACTTC.

The rearrangement uses TRBV9 and TRBJ2-1, with TRBD2 as a possible D gene (7 bases). The CDR3 totals 16 residues. The V end lost 4 bases, the J end lost 2 bases, and 16 bases lay between the germline ends. The germline CDR1 and CDR2 sequences are SGDLS and YYNGEE. The CDR3, as DNA: TGTGCCAGCAGCCCCGCCGGGGGGCCCCCCTACAATGAGCAGTTCTTC. It codes for CASSPAGGPPYNEQFF.

The chain carries TRBV3-1 and TRBJ2-7; the D is unclear. This CDR3 is 14 amino acids long. Germline assignment: CDR1 LGHDT and CDR2 YNNKEL (reference sequence). With 0 bases removed from V and 2 bases from J, the gap between germline ends came to 8 bases. CDR3 in DNA: TGTGCCAGCAGCCAAGACCCAGTTCCCTACGAGCAGTACTTC. Translation: CASSQDPVPYEQYF.

The chain recombines TRBV13 with TRBJ1-4; no firm D call. Trimming pared 4 bases from V and 8 bases from J, leaving 8 bases between. The CDR3 sequence is 12 residues long. Germline assignment: CDR1 PRHDT and CDR2 FYEKMQ (reference sequence). CDR3 sequence: CASSSPEEKLFF. CDR3 nucleotides: TGTGCCAGCAGCTCCCCCGAAGAAAAACTGTTTTTT.

The J gene is TRBJ2-1, the V gene TRBV6-5; D is uncertain. With 2 bases removed from V and 4 bases from J, the gap between germline ends came to 3 bases. The CDR3 has 12 residues. The germline V gene encodes CDR1 MNHEY and CDR2 SVGAGI. The DNA of the CDR3 is TGTGCCAGCAGTTACGGGTACAATGAGCAGTTCTTC. This codes for CASSYGYNEQFF.

This chain joins TRBV20-1 and TRBJ1-1; TRBD1 matches 8 bases. The CDR3 has 13 amino acids. Trimming removed 5 bases from V and 6 bases from J; junction bases left unmatched: 8. Per germline, CDR1 DFQATT and CDR2 SNEGSKA (reference sequence). The CDR3 loop is CSAPGQGVAEAFF. Written as DNA, the CDR3 is TGCAGTGCTCCCGGACAGGGTGTCGCTGAAGCTTTCTTT.